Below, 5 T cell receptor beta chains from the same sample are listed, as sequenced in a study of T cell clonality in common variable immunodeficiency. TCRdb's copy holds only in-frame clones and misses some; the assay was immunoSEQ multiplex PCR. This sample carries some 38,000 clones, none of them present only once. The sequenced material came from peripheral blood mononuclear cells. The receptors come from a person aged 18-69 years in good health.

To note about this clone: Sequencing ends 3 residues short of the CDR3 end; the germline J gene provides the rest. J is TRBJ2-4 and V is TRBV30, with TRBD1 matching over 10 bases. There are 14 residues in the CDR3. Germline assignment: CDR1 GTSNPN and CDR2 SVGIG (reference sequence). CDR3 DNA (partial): TGTGCCTGGAGCCTGGACAGGGGGTATTATGGT. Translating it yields CAWSLDRGYYG. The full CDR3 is CAWSLDRGYYGQYF.

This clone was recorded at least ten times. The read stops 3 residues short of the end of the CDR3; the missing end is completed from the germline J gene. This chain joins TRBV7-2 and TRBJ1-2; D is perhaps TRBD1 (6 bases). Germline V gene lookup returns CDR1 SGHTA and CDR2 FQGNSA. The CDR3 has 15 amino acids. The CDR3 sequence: CASSLLTDRRRGYTF. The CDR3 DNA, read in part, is TGTGCCAGCAGCTTACTTACTGACAGGCGACGGGGC.

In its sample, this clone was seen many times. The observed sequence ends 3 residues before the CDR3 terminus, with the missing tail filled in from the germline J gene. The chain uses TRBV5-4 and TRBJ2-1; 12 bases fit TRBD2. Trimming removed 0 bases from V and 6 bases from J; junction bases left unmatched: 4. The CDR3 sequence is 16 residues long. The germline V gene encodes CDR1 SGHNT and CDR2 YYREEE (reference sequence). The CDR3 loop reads CASSLGGTSGSNEQFF. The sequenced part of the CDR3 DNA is TGTGCCAGCAGCTTGGGGGGGACTAGCGGGTCCAATGAG.

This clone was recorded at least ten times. CDR3 bases read: TGCAGTGCTGCGCTAGCGGGCCACAATGAG. Translation: CSAALAGHNE. The whole CDR3 is CSAALAGHNEQFF. The J gene is TRBJ2-1, the V gene TRBV20-1, with 8 bases matching TRBD2. The read terminates 3 residues ahead of where the CDR3 ends, so the germline J gene completes it. The CDR3 totals 13 residues. The V and J ends lost 5 bases and 5 bases, in that order; junction bases with no gene match: 5. Germline-derived CDR1 and CDR2 are DFQATT and SNEGSKA (reference sequence).

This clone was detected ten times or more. The CDR3 here is CASSSRAYEQYF. The CDR3 bases that were read are TGTGCCAGCAGTTCCCGGGCCTACGAG. The gene calls are TRBV12-3 or TRBV12-4 and TRBJ2-7; D gene unclear. The sequence runs out 3 residues before the end of the CDR3; the remainder is reconstructed from the germline J gene. This CDR3 comprises 12 residues. V was shortened by 4 bases and J by 2 bases, with 6 bases between the two germline ends.